This TCR beta chain was profiled in a study of T cell responses to AZD1222 COVID-19 vaccine. General observations from the study: The reported proportion of spike-specific TCRs targeting unmutated variant regions was nearly half.

Measured with immunoSEQ multiplex PCR; TCRdb has only the in-frame clones, and not every one. The data contain some 120,000 clones, 92% of them singletons. A word on this clone: What it binds is unknown.

Recipients boosted at about 4 weeks or about 12 weeks are pooled. This CDR3 is built from 14 residues. Trimming removed 6 bases at V and 3 bases at J, with 11 bases between. CDR1 SNHLY and CDR2 FYNNEI come from the germline V gene. This specimen consisted of peripheral blood, obtained 28 days after the second AZD1222 dose. The TCR was taken from an adult who received the AZD1222 COVID-19 vaccine. The chain recombines TRBV2 with TRBJ1-4; D remains ambiguous. DNA for the CDR3: TGTGCCAGCAGCGGCCTTCGGGCTAATGAAAAACTGTTTTTT. As protein: CASSGLRANEKLFF.